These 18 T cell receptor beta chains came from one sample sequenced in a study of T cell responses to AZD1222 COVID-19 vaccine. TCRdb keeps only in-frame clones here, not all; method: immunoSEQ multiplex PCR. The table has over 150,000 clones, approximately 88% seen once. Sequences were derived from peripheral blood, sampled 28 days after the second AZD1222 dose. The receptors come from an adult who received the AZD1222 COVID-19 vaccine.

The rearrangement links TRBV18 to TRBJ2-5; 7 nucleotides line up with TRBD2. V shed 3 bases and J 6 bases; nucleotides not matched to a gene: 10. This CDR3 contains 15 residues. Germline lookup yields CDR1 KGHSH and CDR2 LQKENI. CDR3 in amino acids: CASSPGTMNIQTQYF. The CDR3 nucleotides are TGTGCCAGCTCACCCGGGACTATGAATATACAGACCCAGTACTTC. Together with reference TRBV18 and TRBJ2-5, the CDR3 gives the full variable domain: NAGVMQNPRHLVRRRGQEARLRCSPMKGHSHVYWYRQLPEEGLKFMVYLQKENIIDESGMPKERFSAEFPKEGPSILRIQQVVRGDSAAYFCASSPGTMNIQTQYFGPGTRLLVL.

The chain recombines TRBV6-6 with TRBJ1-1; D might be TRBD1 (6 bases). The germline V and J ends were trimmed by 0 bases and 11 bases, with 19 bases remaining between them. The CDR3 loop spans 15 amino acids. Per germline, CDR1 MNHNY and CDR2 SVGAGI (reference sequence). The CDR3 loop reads CASSYSSGGLERAFF. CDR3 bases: TGTGCCAGCAGTTACTCCTCTGGGGGCCTCGAGAGGGCTTTCTTT.

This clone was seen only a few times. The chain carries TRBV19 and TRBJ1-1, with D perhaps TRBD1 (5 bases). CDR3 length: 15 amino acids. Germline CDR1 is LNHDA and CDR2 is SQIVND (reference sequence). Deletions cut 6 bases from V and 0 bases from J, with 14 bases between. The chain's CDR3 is CASRYRTNMNTEAFF. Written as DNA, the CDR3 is TGTGCCAGTAGATACAGGACGAATATGAACACTGAAGCTTTCTTT.

This chain's CDR3 is CASSPLGRGGEKLFF. Written as DNA, the CDR3 is TGCGCCAGCAGCCCGTTAGGGAGGGGAGGTGAAAAACTGTTTTTT. This chain connects TRBV4-3 to TRBJ1-4; D is possibly TRBD1 (5 bases). Germline V lookup: CDR1 LGHNA, CDR2 YSLEER. V was trimmed by 4 bases and J by 7 bases, leaving 16 bases between them. The CDR3 covers 15 residues.

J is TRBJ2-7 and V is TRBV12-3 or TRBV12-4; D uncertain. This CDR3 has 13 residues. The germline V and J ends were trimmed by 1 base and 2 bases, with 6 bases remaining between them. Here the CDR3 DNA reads TGTGCCAGCAGTTTAGACCAGACCTACGAGCAGTACTTC. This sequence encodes CASSLDQTYEQYF.

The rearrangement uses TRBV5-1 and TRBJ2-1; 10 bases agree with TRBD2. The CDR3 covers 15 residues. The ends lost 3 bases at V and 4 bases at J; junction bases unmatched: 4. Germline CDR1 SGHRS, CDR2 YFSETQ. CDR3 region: CASSSTSGVYNEQFF. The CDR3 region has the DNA TGCGCCAGCAGCTCCACTAGCGGGGTGTACAATGAGCAGTTCTTC.

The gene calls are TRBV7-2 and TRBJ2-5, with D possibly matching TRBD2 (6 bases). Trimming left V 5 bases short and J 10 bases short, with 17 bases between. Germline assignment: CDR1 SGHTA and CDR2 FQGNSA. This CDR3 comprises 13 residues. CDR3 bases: TGTGCCAGCAGCCGCGGGACTCCTGGGGACCAGTACTTC. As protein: CASSRGTPGDQYF. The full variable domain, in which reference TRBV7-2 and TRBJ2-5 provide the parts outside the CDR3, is GAGVSQSPSNKVTEKGKDVELRCDPISGHTALYWYRQSLGQGLEFLIYFQGNSAPDKSGLPSDRFSAERTGGSVSTLTIQRTQQEDSAVYLCASSRGTPGDQYFGPGTRLLVL.

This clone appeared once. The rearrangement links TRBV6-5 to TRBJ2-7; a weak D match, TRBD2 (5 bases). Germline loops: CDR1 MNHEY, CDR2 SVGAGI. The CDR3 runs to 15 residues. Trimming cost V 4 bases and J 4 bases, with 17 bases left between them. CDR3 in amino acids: CASSSSERRTYEQYF. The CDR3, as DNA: TGTGCCAGCAGTTCCTCTGAGAGACGGACTTACGAGCAGTACTTC.

In DNA form, the CDR3 reads TGTGCCAGCAGCCAGGAACGGGCGGGGGATACGCAGTATTTT. Its protein is CASSQERAGDTQYF. The chain links TRBV2 to TRBJ2-3; tentative D call: TRBD2 (6 bases). V shed 6 bases and J shed 6 bases, with 16 bases lying between them. CDR1 and CDR2 from the germline V gene are SNHLY and FYNNEI. The CDR3 sequence is 14 residues long. Together with reference TRBV2 and TRBJ2-3, the CDR3 gives the full variable domain: EPEVTQTPSHQVTQMGQEVILRCVPISNHLYFYWYRQILGQKVEFLVSFYNNEISEKSEIFDDQFSVERPDGSNFTLKIRSTKLEDSAMYFCASSQERAGDTQYFGPGTRLTVL.

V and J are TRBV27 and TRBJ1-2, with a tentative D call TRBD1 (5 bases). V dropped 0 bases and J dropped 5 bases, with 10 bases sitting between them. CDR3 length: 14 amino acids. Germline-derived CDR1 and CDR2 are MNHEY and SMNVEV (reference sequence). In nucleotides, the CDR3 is TGTGCCAGCAGTTTATCCGAGGGGTTATATGGCTACACCTTC. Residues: CASSLSEGLYGYTF.

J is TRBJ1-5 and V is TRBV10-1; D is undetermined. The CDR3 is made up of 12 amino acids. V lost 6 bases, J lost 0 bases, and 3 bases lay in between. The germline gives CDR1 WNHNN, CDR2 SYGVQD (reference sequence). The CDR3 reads CASSYSNQPQHF. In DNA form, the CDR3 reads TGCGCCAGCAGCTATAGCAATCAGCCCCAGCATTTT.

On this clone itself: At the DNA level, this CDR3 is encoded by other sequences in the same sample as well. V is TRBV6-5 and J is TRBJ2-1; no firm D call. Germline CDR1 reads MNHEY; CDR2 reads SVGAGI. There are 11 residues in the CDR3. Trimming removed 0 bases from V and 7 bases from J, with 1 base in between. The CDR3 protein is CASSYSNEQFF. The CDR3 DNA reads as TGTGCCAGCAGTTACTCGAATGAGCAGTTCTTC.

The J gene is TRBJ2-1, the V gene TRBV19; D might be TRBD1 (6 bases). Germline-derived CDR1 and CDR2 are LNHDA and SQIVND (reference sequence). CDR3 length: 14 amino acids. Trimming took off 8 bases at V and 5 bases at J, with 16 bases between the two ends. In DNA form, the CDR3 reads TGTGCCAGTCGCCCCCCAGGGGTTGACAATGAGCAGTTCTTC. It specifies CASRPPGVDNEQFF.

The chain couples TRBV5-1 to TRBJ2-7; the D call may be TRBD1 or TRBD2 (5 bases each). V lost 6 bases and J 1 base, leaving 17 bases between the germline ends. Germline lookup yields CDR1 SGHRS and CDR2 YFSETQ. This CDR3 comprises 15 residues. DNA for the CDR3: TGCGCCAGCACCGGGACGAGGACGGAATCCTACGAGCAGTACTTC. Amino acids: CASTGTRTESYEQYF.

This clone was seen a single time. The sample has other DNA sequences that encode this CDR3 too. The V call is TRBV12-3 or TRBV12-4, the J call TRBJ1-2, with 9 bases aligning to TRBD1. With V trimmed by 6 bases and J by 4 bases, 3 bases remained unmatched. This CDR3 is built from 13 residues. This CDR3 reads CASSSTGGYGYTF. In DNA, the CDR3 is TGTGCCAGCAGCTCGACAGGGGGCTATGGCTACACCTTC.

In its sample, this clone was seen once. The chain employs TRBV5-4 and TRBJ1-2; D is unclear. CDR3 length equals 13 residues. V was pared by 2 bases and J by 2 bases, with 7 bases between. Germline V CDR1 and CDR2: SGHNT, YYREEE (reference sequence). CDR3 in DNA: TGTGCCAGCAGCTTAGTAGGAAACTATGGCTACACCTTC. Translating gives CASSLVGNYGYTF.

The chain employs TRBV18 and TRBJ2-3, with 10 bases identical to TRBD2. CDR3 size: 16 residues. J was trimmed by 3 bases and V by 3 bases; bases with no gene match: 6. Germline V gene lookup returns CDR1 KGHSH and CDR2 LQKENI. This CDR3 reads CASSPFSGGQTDTQYF. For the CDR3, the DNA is TGTGCCAGCTCACCCTTTAGCGGGGGGCAAACAGATACGCAGTATTTT.

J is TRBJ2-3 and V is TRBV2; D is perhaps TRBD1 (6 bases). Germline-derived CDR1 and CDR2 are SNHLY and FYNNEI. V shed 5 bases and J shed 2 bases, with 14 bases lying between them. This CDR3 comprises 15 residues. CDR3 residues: CASSRGGSYTDTQYF. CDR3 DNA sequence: TGTGCCAGCAGTCGAGGGGGTTCCTACACAGATACGCAGTATTTT.